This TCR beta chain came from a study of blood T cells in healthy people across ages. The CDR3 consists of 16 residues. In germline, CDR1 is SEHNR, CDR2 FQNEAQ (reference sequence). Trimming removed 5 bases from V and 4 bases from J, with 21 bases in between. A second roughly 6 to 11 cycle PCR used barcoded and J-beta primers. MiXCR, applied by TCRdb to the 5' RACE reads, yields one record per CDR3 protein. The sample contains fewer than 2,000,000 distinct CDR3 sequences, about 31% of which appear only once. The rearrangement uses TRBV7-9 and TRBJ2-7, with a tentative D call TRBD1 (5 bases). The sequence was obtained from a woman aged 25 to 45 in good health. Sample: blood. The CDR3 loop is CASSPPNQGNKYEQYF. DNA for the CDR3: TGTGCCAGCAGCCCCCCTAATCAGGGAAACAAATACGAGCAGTACTTC.